The T cell receptor beta chain under discussion was sequenced for a study of blood T cell repertoires in COVID-19. Study as a whole: In each case, the material was cDNA or gDNA derived from T cells, B-cell-depleted T cells, or PBMCs.

This clone is a singleton in its sample. Residents of under 25 US areas, aged roughly 18 to 89 years, made up the participants. This table comes from immunoSEQ multiplex PCR, and its TCRdb copy is limited to in-frame clones, with some not included. The top ten hold around 5% of the sample, which has 150,000 or so clones, approximately 80% seen once. Germline V gene sequence: CDR1 LGHNA, CDR2 YSLEER. The ends were cut back, 0 bases at V and 1 base at J, with 13 bases in the middle. The CDR3 runs to 17 residues. The TCR comes from a man between 65 and 85 years old who had been exposed to COVID-19. This chain uses TRBV4-3 with TRBJ2-1; tentative D call: TRBD2 (5 bases). Sequenced sample: PBMCs or T cells enriched from blood (not recorded which). The CDR3 sequence: CASSQDSSSYSYNEQFF. In nucleotides, the CDR3 is TGCGCCAGCAGCCAAGATTCTAGCTCCTATTCCTACAATGAGCAGTTCTTC.